This T cell receptor beta chain stems from a study of blood T cell repertoires in COVID-19. This clone was found a few times. Repertoires were generated with immunoSEQ multiplex PCR, while TCRdb's copy carries only in-frame clones and drops some. The sample has a few hundred thousand clones, about nine tenths seen once. The CDR3 covers 14 residues. V gave up 5 bases and J gave up 11 bases; unmatched junction bases: 7. The germline V gene has CDR1 SNHLY and CDR2 FYNNEI. The specimen was PBMCs or T cells enriched from blood (not recorded which). The TCR was taken from a woman aged 45-65 years who had recovered from COVID-19. The chain employs TRBV2 and TRBJ1-6; 9 bases are shared with TRBD1. For the CDR3, the DNA is TGTGCCAGCAGTCTCGGGACAGGGCTACCACCCCTCCACTTT. Its translation is CASSLGTGLPPLHF. Complete variable domain (other parts from reference TRBV2 and TRBJ1-6): EPEVTQTPSHQVTQMGQEVILRCVPISNHLYFYWYRQILGQKVEFLVSFYNNEISEKSEIFDDQFSVERPDGSNFTLKIRSTKLEDSAMYFCASSLGTGLPPLHFGNGTRLTVT.